The 6 T cell receptor beta chains given below trace back to one sample, sequenced in a study of tumor-infiltrating lymphocytes in primary liver carcinoma. Unsorted whole blood supplied the RNA, and germline DNA was extracted too. With a constant-region primer, TCR beta cDNA was made from around 530 ng of total RNA. For TCR beta, libraries were produced by three nested multiplex PCR rounds using slightly modified ARM-PCR. Use of TRBV1-TRBV30 forward primers with a C-beta reverse primer characterized the first two PCR rounds, which lasted around 11 cycles each. A single record per CDR3 protein comes from TCRdb applying MiXCR to the multiplex PCR reads. The data show approximately 330,000 distinct CDR3 sequences, with roughly 61% seen just once and roughly 6% held by the top ten. The sequenced sample was peripheral blood. The receptors shown here come from a man aged 40-49 years with primary liver carcinoma and hepatitis B virus infection.

This clonotype appeared a single time. V is TRBV6-2 or TRBV6-3 and J is TRBJ1-5; maybe TRBD1 (5 bases). Trimming pared 7 bases from V and 7 bases from J, leaving 17 bases between. The CDR3 extends over 14 amino acids. Germline CDR1 reads MNHEY; CDR2 reads SVGEGT. CDR3 sequence: CASNKPGQGQPQHF. For the CDR3, the DNA is TGTGCCAGCAACAAGCCGGGGCAGGGACAGCCCCAGCATTTT.

As concerns this clonotype: This could be a read error, since a much larger clone is one nucleotide away. The V and J genes are TRBV6-2 or TRBV6-3 and TRBJ2-6, with a possible D match to TRBD2 (6 bases). CDR1 and CDR2 from the germline V gene are MNHEY and SVGEGT. V lost 6 bases and J 3 bases, leaving 21 bases between the germline ends. The CDR3 consists of 18 residues. This CDR3 is CASSYLSAGRIGANVLTF. CDR3 in DNA: TGTGCCAGCAGCTACCTTTCGGCGGGAAGGATTGGGGCCAACGTCCTGACTTTC.

V is TRBV7-9 and J is TRBJ2-1, with TRBD1 identical over 9 bases. The CDR3 is made up of 14 amino acids. Germline V gene data show CDR1 as SEHNR and CDR2 as FQNEAQ (reference sequence). After removal of 0 bases from V and 8 bases from J, the junction contained 2 bases not matched to a gene. CDR3 amino acids: CASSLAGTGYEQFF. The CDR3 region has the DNA TGTGCCAGCAGCTTAGCCGGGACAGGGTATGAGCAGTTCTTC.

This clonotype was seen once. This sequence may be a read error, since a much larger clone differs from it by one base. This CDR3 is missing its conserved last phenylalanine or tryptophan, likely due to a read error. The chain combines TRBV4-1 with TRBJ1-1; D gene unclear. V lost 5 bases to trimming and J lost 0 bases, with 10 bases between them. This CDR3 has 14 amino acids. Germline V gene sequence: CDR1 MGHRA, CDR2 YSYEKL. CDR3 protein: CASSGRTLNTEAFY. The CDR3 DNA reads as TGCGCCAGCAGCGGACGGACCCTGAACACTGAAGCTTTCTAT.

Remarks on this clonotype: Being one base from a much bigger clone, this may be a read error. The rearrangement uses TRBV4-3 and TRBJ2-3; tentative D call: TRBD2 (6 bases). This CDR3 region has 15 residues. CDR1 is LGHNA and CDR2 is YSLEER in the germline V gene. The CDR3 nucleotides read TGCGCCACCAGCCAAGAGGGAGGTAGCACAGATACGCAGTATTTT. It translates to CATSQEGGSTDTQYF.

For this clonotype: Relative to the germline gene, one junction end is altered; a read error may explain this. V gene TRBV11-2 combines with J gene TRBJ2-2; maybe TRBD1 (5 bases). The CDR3 has 16 amino acids. CDR1 SGHAT and CDR2 FQNNGV come from the germline V gene. CDR3 DNA sequence: TGTGTCAGCAGCAAGCAGGGCGGCAGAGTATCCGGGGAGCTGTTTTTT. It is translated as CVSSKQGGRVSGELFF.